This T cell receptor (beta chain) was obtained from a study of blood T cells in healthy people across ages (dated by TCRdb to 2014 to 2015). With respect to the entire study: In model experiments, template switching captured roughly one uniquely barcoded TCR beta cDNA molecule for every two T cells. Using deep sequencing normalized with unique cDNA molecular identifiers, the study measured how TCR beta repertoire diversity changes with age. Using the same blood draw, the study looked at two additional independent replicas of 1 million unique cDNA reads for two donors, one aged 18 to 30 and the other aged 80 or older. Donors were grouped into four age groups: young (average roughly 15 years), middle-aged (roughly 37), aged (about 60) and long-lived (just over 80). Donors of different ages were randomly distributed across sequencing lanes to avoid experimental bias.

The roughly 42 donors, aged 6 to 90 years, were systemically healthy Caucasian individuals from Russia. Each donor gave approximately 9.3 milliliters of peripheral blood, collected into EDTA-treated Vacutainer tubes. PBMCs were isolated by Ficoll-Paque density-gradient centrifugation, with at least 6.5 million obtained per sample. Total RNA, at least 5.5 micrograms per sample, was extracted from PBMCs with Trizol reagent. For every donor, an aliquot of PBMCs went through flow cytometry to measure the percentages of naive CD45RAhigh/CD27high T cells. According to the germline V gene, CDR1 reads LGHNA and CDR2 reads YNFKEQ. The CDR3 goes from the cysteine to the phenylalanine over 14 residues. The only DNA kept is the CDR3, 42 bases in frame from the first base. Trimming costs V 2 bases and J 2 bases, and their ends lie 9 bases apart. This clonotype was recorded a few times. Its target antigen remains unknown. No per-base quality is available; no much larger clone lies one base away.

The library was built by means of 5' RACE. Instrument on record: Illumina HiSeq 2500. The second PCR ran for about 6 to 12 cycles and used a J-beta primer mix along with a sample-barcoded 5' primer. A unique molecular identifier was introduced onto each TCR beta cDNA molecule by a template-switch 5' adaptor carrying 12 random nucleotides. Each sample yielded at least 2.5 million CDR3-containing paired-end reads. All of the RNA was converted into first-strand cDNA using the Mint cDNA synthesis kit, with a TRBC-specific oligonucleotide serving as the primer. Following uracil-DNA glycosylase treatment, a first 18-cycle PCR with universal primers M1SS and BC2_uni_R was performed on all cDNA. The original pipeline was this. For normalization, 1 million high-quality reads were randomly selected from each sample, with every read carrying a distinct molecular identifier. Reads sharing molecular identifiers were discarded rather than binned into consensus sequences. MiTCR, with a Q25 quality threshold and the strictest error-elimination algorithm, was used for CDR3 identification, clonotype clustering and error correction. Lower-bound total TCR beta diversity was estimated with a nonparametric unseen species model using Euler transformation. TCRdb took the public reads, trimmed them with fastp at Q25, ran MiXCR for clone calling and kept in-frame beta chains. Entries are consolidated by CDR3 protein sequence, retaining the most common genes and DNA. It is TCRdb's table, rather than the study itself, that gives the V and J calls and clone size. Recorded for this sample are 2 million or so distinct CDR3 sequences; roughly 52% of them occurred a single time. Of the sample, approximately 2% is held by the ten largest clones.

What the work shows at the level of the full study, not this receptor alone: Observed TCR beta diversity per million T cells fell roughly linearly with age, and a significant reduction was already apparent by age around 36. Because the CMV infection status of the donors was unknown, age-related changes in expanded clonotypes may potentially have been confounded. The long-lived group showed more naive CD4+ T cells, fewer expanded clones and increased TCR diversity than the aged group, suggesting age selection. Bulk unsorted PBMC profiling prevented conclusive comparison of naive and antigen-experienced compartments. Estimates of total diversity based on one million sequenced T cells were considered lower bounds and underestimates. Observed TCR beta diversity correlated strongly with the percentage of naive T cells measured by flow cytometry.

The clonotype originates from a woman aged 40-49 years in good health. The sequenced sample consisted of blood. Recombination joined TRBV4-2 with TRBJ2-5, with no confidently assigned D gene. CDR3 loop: CASSQSHGQETQYF. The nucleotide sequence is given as TGTGCCAGCAGCCAATCTCACGGTCAAGAGACCCAGTACTTC.